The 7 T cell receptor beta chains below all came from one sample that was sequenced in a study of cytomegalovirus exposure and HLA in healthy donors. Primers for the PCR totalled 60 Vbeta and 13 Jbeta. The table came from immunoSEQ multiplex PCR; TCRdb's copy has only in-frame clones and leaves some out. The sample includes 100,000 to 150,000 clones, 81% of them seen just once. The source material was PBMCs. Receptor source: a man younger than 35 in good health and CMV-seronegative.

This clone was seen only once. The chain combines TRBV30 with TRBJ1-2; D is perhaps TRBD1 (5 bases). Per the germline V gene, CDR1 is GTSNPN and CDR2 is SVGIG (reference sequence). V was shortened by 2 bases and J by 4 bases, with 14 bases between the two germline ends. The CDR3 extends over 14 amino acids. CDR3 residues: CAWSTRRGAYGYTF. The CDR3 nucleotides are TGTGCCTGGAGTACCCGGAGGGGCGCCTATGGCTACACCTTC.

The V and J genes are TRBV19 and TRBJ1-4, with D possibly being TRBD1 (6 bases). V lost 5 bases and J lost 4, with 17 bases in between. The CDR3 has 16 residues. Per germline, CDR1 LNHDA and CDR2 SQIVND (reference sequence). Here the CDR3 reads CASSGTPATFNEKLFF. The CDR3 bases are TGTGCCAGTAGTGGGACACCAGCGACCTTTAATGAAAAACTGTTTTTT.

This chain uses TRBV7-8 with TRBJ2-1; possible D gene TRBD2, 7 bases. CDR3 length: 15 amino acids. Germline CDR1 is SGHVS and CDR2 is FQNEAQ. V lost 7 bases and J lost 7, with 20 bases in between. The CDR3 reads CASIQEGGPGNEQFF. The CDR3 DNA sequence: TGTGCCAGCATCCAAGAGGGGGGGCCGGGTAATGAGCAGTTCTTC.

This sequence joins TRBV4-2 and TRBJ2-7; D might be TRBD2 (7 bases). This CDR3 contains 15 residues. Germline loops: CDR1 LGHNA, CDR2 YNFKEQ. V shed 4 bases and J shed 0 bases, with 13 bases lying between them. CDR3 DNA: TGTGCCAGCAGCCTCGGGGGGCCCTTCTCCTACGAGCAGTACTTC. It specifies CASSLGGPFSYEQYF.

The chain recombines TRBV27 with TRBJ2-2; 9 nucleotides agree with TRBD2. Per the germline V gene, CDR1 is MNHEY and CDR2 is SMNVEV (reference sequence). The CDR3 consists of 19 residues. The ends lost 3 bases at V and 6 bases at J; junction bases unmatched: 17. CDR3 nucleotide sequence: TGTGCCAGCAGTTTGAACCGACCCAGTGCGGGGGGGCCCCCCGGGGAGCTGTTTTTT. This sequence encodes CASSLNRPSAGGPPGELFF.

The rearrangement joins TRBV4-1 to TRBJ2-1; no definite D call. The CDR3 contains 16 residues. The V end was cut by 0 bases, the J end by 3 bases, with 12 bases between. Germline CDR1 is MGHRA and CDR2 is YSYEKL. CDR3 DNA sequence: TGCGCCAGCAGCCAAGAATTCAGGCAGATCTACAATGAGCAGTTCTTC. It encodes CASSQEFRQIYNEQFF.

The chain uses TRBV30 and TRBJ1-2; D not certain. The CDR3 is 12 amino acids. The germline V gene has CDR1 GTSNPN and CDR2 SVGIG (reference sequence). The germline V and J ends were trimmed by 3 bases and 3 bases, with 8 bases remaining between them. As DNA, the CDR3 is TGTGCCTGGAGCGGGGTCCACTATGGCTACACCTTC. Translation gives CAWSGVHYGYTF.